The rows below give T cell receptor beta chains drawn from one sample of a study of cytomegalovirus exposure and HLA in healthy donors. Only in-frame clones appear in the TCRdb table, and some are missing; sequencing was by immunoSEQ multiplex PCR. The table records 110,000 to 150,000 clones, approximately 80% of them present only once. What was sequenced was PBMCs. These receptors all come from a boy younger than 10 in good health and CMV-seronegative. Both conserved end residues are part of each CDR3. The D gene is left open where the match is weak. A clone size is listed for some rows: how often the clone was seen (once, few, many), or a class if it is expanded.

v_call: TRBV2; clone_size: -; j_call: TRBJ2-1; d_call: TRBD2; cdr3_nt: TGTGCCAGCAAGGCGGGAGAAGATAATGAGCAGTTCTTC; cdr3_aa: CASKAGEDNEQFF
v_call: TRBV2; clone_size: -; j_call: TRBJ1-2; d_call: TRBD1; cdr3_nt: TGTGCCAGCAGTGAATCTGGGACAGGGTACCCGGGATCCTATGGCTACACCTTC; cdr3_aa: CASSESGTGYPGSYGYTF
v_call: TRBV7-9; clone_size: -; j_call: TRBJ2-2; d_call: -; cdr3_nt: TGTGCCAGCAGCTTATCGAGGGCGAACACCGGGGAGCTGTTTTTT; cdr3_aa: CASSLSRANTGELFF
v_call: TRBV7-3; clone_size: few; j_call: TRBJ2-1; d_call: TRBD2; cdr3_nt: TGTGCCAGCAGCGACACTAGCGGGGGGGCTGAGCAGTTCTTC; cdr3_aa: CASSDTSGGAEQFF
v_call: TRBV6-5; clone_size: -; j_call: TRBJ2-7; d_call: -; cdr3_nt: TGTGCCAGCACCCGGGGTGATAGCGACGAGCAGTACTTC; cdr3_aa: CASTRGDSDEQYF
v_call: TRBV15; clone_size: -; j_call: TRBJ2-7; d_call: -; cdr3_nt: TGTGCCACCAGCAGAATTAGAACGACAGGGGAGGGATCCTACGAGCAGTACTTC; cdr3_aa: CATSRIRTTGEGSYEQYF
v_call: TRBV11-3; clone_size: -; j_call: TRBJ2-3; d_call: -; cdr3_nt: TGTGCCAGCAGCTACTCTCTGTATGGGGAGAAGAAAGATACGCAGTATTTT; cdr3_aa: CASSYSLYGEKKDTQYF
v_call: TRBV4-2; clone_size: once; j_call: TRBJ2-7; d_call: TRBD2; cdr3_nt: TGTGCCAGCAGTCCGGAGCGGGAGGGGACCTACGAGCAGTACTTC; cdr3_aa: CASSPEREGTYEQYF
v_call: TRBV13; clone_size: once; j_call: TRBJ1-1; d_call: TRBD1; cdr3_nt: TGTGCCAGCAGCCCACAGGGGCAGAACACTGAAGCTTTCTTT; cdr3_aa: CASSPQGQNTEAFF
v_call: TRBV7-2; clone_size: -; j_call: TRBJ2-2; d_call: -; cdr3_nt: TGTGCCAGCAGCTCGACTCCCCGGGAGCTGTTTTTT; cdr3_aa: CASSSTPRELFF
v_call: TRBV7-6; clone_size: -; j_call: TRBJ2-1; d_call: -; cdr3_nt: TGTGCCAGCAGCTTAGCCAGGGCTACTTACAATGAGCAGTTCTTC; cdr3_aa: CASSLARATYNEQFF
v_call: TRBV19; clone_size: -; j_call: TRBJ2-6; d_call: TRBD1; cdr3_nt: TGTGCCAGTAGTATTGGGACAGTCGGGGCCAACGTCCTGACTTTC; cdr3_aa: CASSIGTVGANVLTF
v_call: TRBV9; clone_size: few; j_call: TRBJ1-3; d_call: TRBD1; cdr3_nt: TGTGCCAGCAGCTCCAAGACAGGGTTAGATGGAAACACCATATATTTT; cdr3_aa: CASSSKTGLDGNTIYF
v_call: TRBV27; clone_size: -; j_call: TRBJ1-5; d_call: -; cdr3_nt: TGTGCCACCGGCGCGGGTAGTTTTAACCAGCCCCAGCATTTT; cdr3_aa: CATGAGSFNQPQHF
v_call: TRBV9; clone_size: -; j_call: TRBJ2-3; d_call: -; cdr3_nt: TGTGCCAGCAGTGAGCTACCGGCGGGCACAGATACGCAGTATTTT; cdr3_aa: CASSELPAGTDTQYF
v_call: TRBV4-2; clone_size: -; j_call: TRBJ2-3; d_call: -; cdr3_nt: TGTGCCAGCAGCCAAGAATCTCGCACAGATACGCAGTATTTT; cdr3_aa: CASSQESRTDTQYF
v_call: TRBV11-3; clone_size: -; j_call: TRBJ2-1; d_call: TRBD1; cdr3_nt: TGTGCCAGCAGCTTTATTCAGGGGGCTCAGGGTGAGCAGTTCTTC; cdr3_aa: CASSFIQGAQGEQFF
v_call: TRBV11-2; clone_size: few; j_call: TRBJ2-7; d_call: TRBD1; cdr3_nt: TGTGCCAGCAGCCGGGACAGCACCTACGAGCAGTACTTC; cdr3_aa: CASSRDSTYEQYF
v_call: TRBV5-1; clone_size: -; j_call: TRBJ1-1; d_call: TRBD1; cdr3_nt: TGCGCCAGCAGATTCGGACAGGGCGGGGAAGCTTTCTTT; cdr3_aa: CASRFGQGGEAFF
v_call: TRBV7-7; clone_size: -; j_call: TRBJ2-1; d_call: TRBD2; cdr3_nt: TGTGCCAGCAGCTTAGGACTAGCGGGAGCCGAAGAGCAGTTCTTC; cdr3_aa: CASSLGLAGAEEQFF
v_call: TRBV9; clone_size: -; j_call: TRBJ2-2; d_call: -; cdr3_nt: TGTGCCAGCAGCGTCGGGGTTGCGAACACCGGGGAGCTGTTTTTT; cdr3_aa: CASSVGVANTGELFF
v_call: TRBV27; clone_size: few; j_call: TRBJ2-2; d_call: TRBD1; cdr3_nt: TGTGCCAGCATCGGGCCCCCCGGGACAGAGAACACCGGGGAGCTGTTTTTT; cdr3_aa: CASIGPPGTENTGELFF
v_call: TRBV19; clone_size: few; j_call: TRBJ2-3; d_call: -; cdr3_nt: TGTGCCAGTAGTACTATTCAGGGGCATACGCAGTATTTT; cdr3_aa: CASSTIQGHTQYF
v_call: TRBV28; clone_size: -; j_call: TRBJ2-1; d_call: TRBD1; cdr3_nt: TGTGCCAGCAGTTTTGGGACAGAATACAATGAGCAGTTCTTC; cdr3_aa: CASSFGTEYNEQFF
v_call: TRBV1; clone_size: -; j_call: TRBJ1-2; d_call: -; cdr3_nt: TGCACCAGCAGCCAAGTATCAGGTATTCCCGGGGACTATGGCTACACCTTC; cdr3_aa: CTSSQVSGIPGDYGYTF
v_call: TRBV7-2; clone_size: -; j_call: TRBJ2-3; d_call: -; cdr3_nt: TGTGCCAGCAGCCCTTTAGGCACAGATACGCAGTATTTT; cdr3_aa: CASSPLGTDTQYF
v_call: TRBV10-3; clone_size: -; j_call: TRBJ1-4; d_call: -; cdr3_nt: TGTGCCATCAGTGAGTCTGTGGCAGGCAGTGAAAAACTGTTTTTT; cdr3_aa: CAISESVAGSEKLFF
v_call: TRBV9; clone_size: -; j_call: TRBJ2-5; d_call: TRBD2; cdr3_nt: TGTGCCAGCAGCGTACTCTGGGGGGGGGTACAAGAGACCCAGTACTTC; cdr3_aa: CASSVLWGGVQETQYF
v_call: TRBV4-3; clone_size: -; j_call: TRBJ2-4; d_call: -; cdr3_nt: TGCGCCAGCAGCCAAGAAATCGATTTGGTGAGCAACATTCAGTACTTC; cdr3_aa: CASSQEIDLVSNIQYF
v_call: TRBV27; clone_size: -; j_call: TRBJ2-7; d_call: -; cdr3_nt: TGTGCCAGCAGTTTATTAGGCGGATCCGACCTGGAGCAGTACTTC; cdr3_aa: CASSLLGGSDLEQYF
v_call: TRBV7-9; clone_size: -; j_call: TRBJ1-4; d_call: TRBD1; cdr3_nt: TGTGCCAGCAGCCAACAGGGGACTAGGGCTAATGAAAAACTGTTTTTT; cdr3_aa: CASSQQGTRANEKLFF
v_call: TRBV2; clone_size: -; j_call: TRBJ1-2; d_call: TRBD1; cdr3_nt: TGTGCCACCCTCCGAAAGGGGGCTCGTGGCTACACCTTC; cdr3_aa: CATLRKGARGYTF
v_call: TRBV7-8; clone_size: -; j_call: TRBJ1-6; d_call: -; cdr3_nt: TGTGCCAGCTTCACAGGGTCGGGGAATTCACCCCTCCACTTT; cdr3_aa: CASFTGSGNSPLHF
v_call: TRBV5-6; clone_size: -; j_call: TRBJ2-5; d_call: -; cdr3_nt: TGTGCCAGCAGCCTAGCTCGGACCCAGTACTTC; cdr3_aa: CASSLARTQYF
v_call: TRBV30; clone_size: -; j_call: TRBJ1-5; d_call: -; cdr3_nt: TGTGCCTGGACTAGGAGGGGATATAGCAATCAGCCCCAGCATTTT; cdr3_aa: CAWTRRGYSNQPQHF
v_call: TRBV5-8; clone_size: -; j_call: TRBJ2-7; d_call: -; cdr3_nt: TGTGCCAGCAGCCAAGACAGATTAGCTCCCTACGAGCAGTACTTC; cdr3_aa: CASSQDRLAPYEQYF
v_call: TRBV2; clone_size: few; j_call: TRBJ1-1; d_call: -; cdr3_nt: TGTGCCAGCAGTCGGGCAGGGTCGGACACTGAAGCTTTCTTT; cdr3_aa: CASSRAGSDTEAFF
v_call: TRBV27; clone_size: few; j_call: TRBJ1-1; d_call: -; cdr3_nt: TGTGCCAGCAGTTTGACAGAGAACACTGAAGCTTTCTTT; cdr3_aa: CASSLTENTEAFF
v_call: TRBV6-6; clone_size: -; j_call: TRBJ1-1; d_call: -; cdr3_nt: TGTGCCAGCAGCTCCCGTCAGGGCACTGAAGCTTTCTTT; cdr3_aa: CASSSRQGTEAFF
v_call: TRBV7-7; clone_size: -; j_call: TRBJ1-1; d_call: -; cdr3_nt: TGTGCCAGCAGCCCATGGGGGGATAAGGGGTTTAACGCCACTGAAGCTTTCTTT; cdr3_aa: CASSPWGDKGFNATEAFF
v_call: TRBV6-5; clone_size: few; j_call: TRBJ1-6; d_call: -; cdr3_nt: TGTGCCAGCAGTTACTACAGTCCTCAGGATTCACCCCTCCACTTT; cdr3_aa: CASSYYSPQDSPLHF
v_call: TRBV29-1; clone_size: -; j_call: TRBJ2-5; d_call: TRBD1; cdr3_nt: TGCAGCGCACTCACCCGGGACAGGGTCCGAGAGACCCAGTACTTC; cdr3_aa: CSALTRDRVRETQYF
v_call: TRBV5-5; clone_size: -; j_call: TRBJ1-1; d_call: TRBD1; cdr3_nt: TGTGCCAGCAGCTTGGCCGGGACAGGGGTTAGGGAAGCTTTCTTT; cdr3_aa: CASSLAGTGVREAFF
v_call: TRBV6-6; clone_size: -; j_call: TRBJ1-2; d_call: TRBD1; cdr3_nt: TGTGCCAGCAGTTACTTAGTTCGACCGGACAGGCCGGGCTACACCTTC; cdr3_aa: CASSYLVRPDRPGYTF
v_call: TRBV6-5; clone_size: -; j_call: TRBJ2-7; d_call: TRBD1; cdr3_nt: TGTGCCAGCAGTTACGGGACAGCTGCCTACGAGCAGTACTTC; cdr3_aa: CASSYGTAAYEQYF
v_call: TRBV7-9; clone_size: -; j_call: TRBJ2-1; d_call: TRBD2; cdr3_nt: TGTGCCAGCAGCGGTAGCGGGGCTCAGTACAATGAGCAGTTCTTC; cdr3_aa: CASSGSGAQYNEQFF
v_call: TRBV6-5; clone_size: -; j_call: TRBJ2-5; d_call: TRBD1; cdr3_nt: TGTGCCAGCAAGGTGGGACAGGGGTCCCATACCCAGTACTTC; cdr3_aa: CASKVGQGSHTQYF
v_call: TRBV5-4; clone_size: -; j_call: TRBJ2-1; d_call: -; cdr3_nt: TGTGCCAGCAGCTCCACCATCCAGGGATTCAATGAGCAGTTCTTC; cdr3_aa: CASSSTIQGFNEQFF
v_call: TRBV5-4; clone_size: -; j_call: TRBJ2-2; d_call: TRBD2; cdr3_nt: TGTGCTAGCAGCATCTCCCGGGGGGGCAGGGCCGGGGAGCTGTTTTTT; cdr3_aa: CASSISRGGRAGELFF
v_call: TRBV28; clone_size: -; j_call: TRBJ1-5; d_call: -; cdr3_nt: TGTGCCAGCAGTCCCCCGGGGGTCAGTATCGGAGGGCAGCCCCAGCATTTT; cdr3_aa: CASSPPGVSIGGQPQHF
v_call: TRBV11-2; clone_size: once; j_call: TRBJ1-5; d_call: -; cdr3_nt: TGTGCCAGCAGCTTAGGGGGAAGGGGCTATAGCAATCAGCCCCAGCATTTT; cdr3_aa: CASSLGGRGYSNQPQHF
v_call: TRBV7-3; clone_size: -; j_call: TRBJ2-2; d_call: TRBD1; cdr3_nt: TGTGCCAGCGGGACAGGGCCCGCGAACACCGGGGAGCTGTTTTTT; cdr3_aa: CASGTGPANTGELFF
v_call: TRBV9; clone_size: once; j_call: TRBJ2-6; d_call: -; cdr3_nt: TGTGCCAGCAGCGTAGGTGAGAACGCTGGGGCCAACGTCCTGACTTTC; cdr3_aa: CASSVGENAGANVLTF
v_call: TRBV5-4; clone_size: -; j_call: TRBJ2-4; d_call: -; cdr3_nt: TGTGCCAGCAGCCTGGAGGAGTGGGACATTCAGTACTTC; cdr3_aa: CASSLEEWDIQYF
v_call: TRBV4-1; clone_size: -; j_call: TRBJ1-1; d_call: TRBD1; cdr3_nt: TGCGCCAGCAGCCAAGGAAAGACAGGGAAGAGGAACACTGAAGCTTTCTTT; cdr3_aa: CASSQGKTGKRNTEAFF